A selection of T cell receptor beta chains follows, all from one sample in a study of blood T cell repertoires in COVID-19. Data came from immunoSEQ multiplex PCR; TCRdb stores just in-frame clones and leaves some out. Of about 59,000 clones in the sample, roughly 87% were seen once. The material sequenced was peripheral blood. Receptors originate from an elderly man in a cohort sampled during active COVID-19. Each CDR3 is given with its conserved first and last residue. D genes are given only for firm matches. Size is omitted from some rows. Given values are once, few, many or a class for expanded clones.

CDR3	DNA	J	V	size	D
CASSRTGTGELFF	TGTGCCAGCAGCAGGACAGGCACCGGGGAGCTGTTTTTT	TRBJ2-2	TRBV5-4	few	TRBD1
CASSRGLAGVGEQFF	TGCGCCAGCAGCCGGGGACTAGCGGGGGTAGGTGAGCAGTTCTTC	TRBJ2-1	TRBV5-1	-	TRBD2
CASSLTVRDTQYF	TGTGCCAGCAGCTTAACCGTTCGGGATACGCAGTATTTT	TRBJ2-3	TRBV7-2	-	-
CASRAGNSNQPQHF	TGTGCCAGCCGGGCGGGGAATAGCAATCAGCCCCAGCATTTT	TRBJ1-5	TRBV2	-	-
CASRLYRDSSEQYF	TGTGCCAGCAGACTCTACCGGGACAGTAGCGAGCAGTACTTC	TRBJ2-7	TRBV27	-	TRBD1
CASSFGQGAGAEAFF	TGTGCCAGCAGTTTTGGACAGGGGGCTGGGGCTGAAGCTTTCTTT	TRBJ1-1	TRBV27	-	TRBD1
CASSRGGDYGYTF	TGTGCCAGTAGTCGTGGGGGGGACTATGGCTACACCTTC	TRBJ1-2	TRBV19	-	-
CASSRLAGGPTSEQYF	TGTGCCAGCAGCAGACTAGCGGGAGGGCCGACGTCCGAGCAGTACTTC	TRBJ2-7	TRBV11-2	-	TRBD2
CASSDGPPGYTF	TGTGCCAGCAGTGATGGGCCACCGGGCTACACCTTC	TRBJ1-2	TRBV2	-	-
CASSSLSGGKETQYF	TGTGCCAGCAGCTCACTTAGCGGGGGGAAAGAGACCCAGTACTTC	TRBJ2-5	TRBV7-6	-	TRBD2
CASSRTGTLQPQHF	TGTGCCAGCTCCAGGACAGGGACCCTTCAGCCCCAGCATTTT	TRBJ1-5	TRBV18	once	TRBD1
CASSLGSSGTTYEQYF	TGTGCCAGCAGCTTAGGGTCTAGCGGGACTACCTACGAGCAGTACTTC	TRBJ2-7	TRBV11-2	few	TRBD2
CASSLGTGGNTEAFF	TGTGCCAGCAGCTTGGGGACAGGGGGCAACACTGAAGCTTTCTTT	TRBJ1-1	TRBV7-8	-	TRBD1
CASSYSRGGGYTF	TGTGCCAGCAGTTACTCGAGGGGGGGCGGCTACACCTTC	TRBJ1-2	TRBV6-2/TRBV6-3	-	-
CASSPGLAGGPSYEQYF	TGTGCCAGCAGTCCGGGACTAGCGGGAGGGCCTTCCTACGAGCAGTACTTC	TRBJ2-7	TRBV6-2/TRBV6-3	once	TRBD2
CASSYRLTGEEQYF	TGTGCCAGCAGTTACCGATTGACAGGGGAGGAGCAGTACTTC	TRBJ2-7	TRBV6-2/TRBV6-3	-	TRBD1
CASSGSDIPGLPWGSNQPQHF	TGTGCCAGCAGCGGGAGTGATATTCCGGGACTCCCATGGGGTAGCAATCAGCCCCAGCATTTT	TRBJ1-5	TRBV9	-	-
CASSQERGPYEQYF	TGCGCCAGCAGCCAAGAGCGGGGTCCCTACGAGCAGTACTTC	TRBJ2-7	TRBV5-1	-	TRBD2
CASSTGTSGGSSTDTQYF	TGTGCCAGCAGCACCGGGACTAGCGGGGGGTCTAGCACAGATACGCAGTATTTT	TRBJ2-3	TRBV11-3	-	TRBD2
CASIRTLNEKLFF	TGTGCCAGCATTAGAACTCTTAATGAAAAACTGTTTTTT	TRBJ1-4	TRBV6-5	-	-
CASSIGRPGQGKGEQFF	TGTGCCAGCAGCATCGGACGACCGGGACAGGGGAAGGGTGAGCAGTTCTTC	TRBJ2-1	TRBV7-7	-	TRBD1
CASSPIDRANEQFF	TGCGCCAGCAGCCCGATTGACAGGGCCAATGAGCAGTTCTTC	TRBJ2-1	TRBV5-1	-	TRBD1
CASSLGGGPSSYNEQFF	TGTGCCAGCAGCTTAGGCGGGGGGCCGAGCTCCTACAATGAGCAGTTCTTC	TRBJ2-1	TRBV11-3	-	TRBD2
CASSQEASRYNEQFF	TGCGCCAGCAGCCAAGAGGCTAGCAGATACAATGAGCAGTTCTTC	TRBJ2-1	TRBV4-3	-	-
CASSLDREGGYTF	TGTGCCAGCAGCTTGGACAGGGAAGGCGGCTACACCTTC	TRBJ1-2	TRBV7-3	-	TRBD1
CASSGTRDREPPENQPQHF	TGTGCCAGCAGTGGTACCCGGGACAGGGAGCCTCCGGAGAATCAGCCCCAGCATTTT	TRBJ1-5	TRBV6-9	-	TRBD1
CASSLSSKETQYF	TGTGCCAGCAGCTTAAGTAGCAAAGAGACCCAGTACTTC	TRBJ2-5	TRBV7-3	once	-
CASSLGQGTYEQYF	TGTGCCAGCAGCCTCGGACAGGGTACCTACGAGCAGTACTTC	TRBJ2-7	TRBV9	-	TRBD1
CASSTHRAGGYTF	TGTGCCAGTAGTACTCACAGGGCCGGTGGCTACACCTTC	TRBJ1-2	TRBV19	-	-
CASRTTGDAEAFF	TGTGCCAGCAGGACTACAGGGGATGCTGAAGCTTTCTTT	TRBJ1-1	TRBV6-5	-	TRBD1
CASSIQNTEAFF	TGTGCCAGCAGCATCCAGAACACTGAAGCTTTCTTT	TRBJ1-1	TRBV7-9	once	-